A single sample is the source of the 15 T cell receptor beta chains below, sequenced in a study of blood T cell repertoires in COVID-19. Sequencing was performed with immunoSEQ multiplex PCR; in TCRdb, only in-frame clones are kept and a portion is missing. The table shows about 75,000 clones, with around 74% occurring only once. The sequenced sample was peripheral blood. All receptors derive from a woman of 80 years or more with active or convalescent COVID-19.

CDR3 amino acids: CASSLIDTPNTEAFF. CDR3 bases: TGTGCCAGCAGCTTAATCGACACTCCGAACACTGAAGCTTTCTTT. The chain carries TRBV7-2 and TRBJ1-1; no definite D call. Trimming cost V 2 bases and J 1 base, with 11 bases left between them. Germline V CDR1 and CDR2: SGHTA, FQGNSA. The CDR3 length is 15 residues.

The chain couples TRBV6-1 to TRBJ1-5; D uncertain. The CDR3 extends over 12 amino acids. The V end lost 2 bases, the J end lost 7 bases, and 6 bases lay between the germline ends. The germline V gene has CDR1 MNHNS and CDR2 SASEGT. This chain's CDR3 is CASSEYGQPQHF. CDR3 sequence (DNA): TGTGCCAGCAGTGAATATGGCCAGCCCCAGCATTTT.

The V gene is TRBV6-4, the J gene TRBJ2-2, with 7 bases matching TRBD1. There are 15 residues in the CDR3. V lost 9 bases and J lost 4; bases outside the gene matches: 11. Germline CDR1 is MRHNA and CDR2 is SNTAGT. CDR3 DNA sequence: TGTGCCAGAACAGAACTTAAGGGGGCCACCGGGGAGCTGTTTTTT. Its protein product is CARTELKGATGELFF.

J is TRBJ2-1 and V is TRBV6-2 or TRBV6-3, with 13 bases matching TRBD2. From germline, CDR1 is MNHEY and CDR2 SVGEGT. The CDR3 sequence is 16 residues long. J lost 3 bases, V lost 6 bases, and 5 bases had no gene match. The CDR3 DNA follows: TGTGCCAGCAGCCCAAGGACTAGCGGGAGCTACAATGAGCAGTTCTTC. Protein product: CASSPRTSGSYNEQFF.

This chain's CDR3 is CASSQEDRGRISIQYF. In nucleotides, the CDR3 is TGTGCCAGCAGCCAAGAGGACCGGGGGAGAATTAGCATTCAGTACTTC. V gene TRBV3-1 (or the pseudogene TRBV3-2) combines with J gene TRBJ2-4, with D possibly TRBD2 on 6 matching bases. Germline CDR1 reads LGHDT; CDR2 reads YNNKEL (reference sequence). Trimming took 0 bases from V and 9 from J, leaving 18 bases between them. CDR3 size: 16 residues.

J is TRBJ1-2 and V is TRBV27; possible D gene TRBD1, 5 bases. Trimming shortened V by 6 bases and J by 7 bases, and 18 bases separated the two germline ends. Germline V gene data show CDR1 as MNHEY and CDR2 as SMNVEV (reference sequence). The CDR3 contains 14 residues. The CDR3 here is CASSPMVGPGGYTF. The DNA for the CDR3 is TGTGCCAGCAGCCCCATGGTGGGGCCTGGTGGCTACACCTTC.

This sequence joins TRBV5-1 and TRBJ1-3; D is ambiguous. Trimming took 3 bases from V and 3 from J, leaving 7 bases between them. Germline lookup yields CDR1 SGHRS and CDR2 YFSETQ. The CDR3 contains 13 residues. The DNA for the CDR3 is TGCGCCAGCAGCTCAGACTTTGGAAACACCATATATTTT. Translated, it gives CASSSDFGNTIYF. Supplemented by reference TRBV5-1 and TRBJ1-3, the full variable domain reads KAGVTQTPRYLIKTRGQQVTLSCSPISGHRSVSWYQQTPGQGLQFLFEYFSETQRNKGNFPGRFSGRQFSNSRSEMNVSTLELGDSALYLCASSSDFGNTIYFGEGSWLTVV.

The chain has TRBV7-3 and TRBJ2-1; the match to TRBD2 covers 7 bases. Germline V lookup: CDR1 SGHTA, CDR2 FQGTGA. J was trimmed by 0 bases and V by 1 base; bases with no gene match: 12. This CDR3 has 19 residues. The CDR3 sequence: CASSLIPQGLGGSYNEQFF. The CDR3 nucleotides read TGTGCCAGCAGCTTAATCCCCCAAGGACTAGGAGGCTCCTACAATGAGCAGTTCTTC.

The rearrangement joins TRBV7-6 to TRBJ2-1; 12 nucleotides match TRBD2. Germline V lookup: CDR1 SGHVS, CDR2 FNYEAQ. This CDR3 is 16 amino acids long. J lost 7 bases, V lost 4 bases, and 8 bases had no gene match. The CDR3 DNA reads TGTGCCAGCAGCTACATGACTAGCGGGAGAAAAAATGAGCAGTTCTTC. This translates into CASSYMTSGRKNEQFF.

V gene TRBV6-5 combines with J gene TRBJ1-4; 8 bases align to TRBD1. The ends lost 2 bases at V and 7 bases at J; junction bases unmatched: 6. CDR1 and CDR2 from the germline V gene are MNHEY and SVGAGI. The CDR3 has 15 amino acids. CDR3 coding DNA: TGTGCCAGCAGTTACGGGCAGGGGGCCGGTGAAAAACTGTTTTTT. This translates into CASSYGQGAGEKLFF.

The rearrangement joins TRBV5-8 to TRBJ2-5; D remains ambiguous. The V and J ends lost 5 bases and 1 base respectively, with 9 bases between them. Germline assignment: CDR1 SGHTS and CDR2 YDEGEE. The CDR3 is 13 residues long. The CDR3: CASRTPLQETQYF. The CDR3 region has the DNA TGTGCCAGCAGAACTCCCCTCCAAGAGACCCAGTACTTC.

This CDR3 reads CASSGRAGAGGTEAFF. The DNA of the CDR3 is TGTGCCAGCAGCGGCCGGGCGGGGGCGGGCGGCACTGAAGCTTTCTTT. V gene TRBV9 combines with J gene TRBJ1-1, with D possibly TRBD1 on 6 matching bases. CDR3 length: 16 residues. Germline V gene lookup returns CDR1 SGDLS and CDR2 YYNGEE. Trimming left V 3 bases short and J 4 bases short, with 19 bases between.

This clone was seen once. The chain joins TRBV28 to TRBJ1-5; 9 bases are shared with TRBD1. The CDR3 is made up of 12 amino acids. Germline values: CDR1 MDHEN, CDR2 SYDVKM. Trimming at V came to 6 bases and at J to 12 bases, leaving 6 bases not matched to a gene. The CDR3 loop reads CASSPGQGYQHF. The CDR3 DNA follows: TGTGCCAGCAGCCCGGGACAGGGCTACCAGCATTTT.

This rearrangement joins TRBV3-1 (or the pseudogene TRBV3-2) to TRBJ1-6; 7 bases are shared with TRBD1. This CDR3 spans 16 amino acids. Germline V gene sequence: CDR1 LGHDT, CDR2 YNNKEL (reference sequence). V gave up 4 bases and J gave up 6 bases; unmatched junction bases: 9. The CDR3 is CASSLTGRLSNSPLHF. The CDR3 bases are TGTGCCAGCAGCCTGACAGGGAGGTTGAGTAATTCACCCCTCCACTTT.

The rearrangement joins TRBV4-3 to TRBJ2-7; TRBD2 might be the D (6 bases). CDR1 and CDR2 from the germline V gene are LGHNA and YSLEER. V was clipped by 1 base and J by 2 bases, with 12 bases between them. The CDR3 consists of 15 residues. Written as DNA, the CDR3 is TGCGCCAGCAGCCAAGGGCTAGCGTCTACCTACGAGCAGTACTTC. It encodes CASSQGLASTYEQYF.